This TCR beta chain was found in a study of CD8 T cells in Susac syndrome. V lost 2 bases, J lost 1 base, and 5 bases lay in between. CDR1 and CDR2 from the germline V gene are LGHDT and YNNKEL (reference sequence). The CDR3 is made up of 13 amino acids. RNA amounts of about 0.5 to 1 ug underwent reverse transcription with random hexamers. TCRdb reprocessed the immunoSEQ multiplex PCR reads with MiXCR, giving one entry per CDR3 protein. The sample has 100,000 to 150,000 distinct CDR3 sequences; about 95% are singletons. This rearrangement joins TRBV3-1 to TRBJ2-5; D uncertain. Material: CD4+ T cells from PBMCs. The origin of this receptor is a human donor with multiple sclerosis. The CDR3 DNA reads TGTGCCAGCAGCCAAATGATCCAAGAGACCCAGTACTTC. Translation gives CASSQMIQETQYF.